This is a list of T cell receptor beta chains from one sample in a study of identical twins. MiXCR, applied by TCRdb to the 5' RACE reads, yields one record per CDR3 protein. The sample holds some 690,000 distinct CDR3 sequences, roughly 20% seen once. These data were likewise used in another study, on T cells expressing NK-cell markers.

Sequenced: PBMCs. Receptor source: a woman aged 18-30 years in good health. Each CDR3 is given with its conserved first and last residue. Fields, in order: V gene, clone size, D gene, J gene, CDR3 DNA, CDR3 protein. A D gene is named only where the DNA matches it firmly. For some rows the clone size is stated as once, few or many, or as a class when expanded; others skip it.

>TRBV11-2|many|-|TRBJ2-1
TGTGCCAGCAGAAAGAGTGGCAACAATGAGCAGTTCTTC
CASRKSGNNEQFF
>TRBV12-3/TRBV12-4|few|-|TRBJ2-1
TGTGCCAGCAGTTTGGTCCCTGCGGAGCAGTTCTTC
CASSLVPAEQFF
>TRBV11-2|-|TRBD2|TRBJ2-2
TGTGCCAGCAGCTTAGGCAGCGGGAGGGCCGCCGGGGAGCTGTTTTTT
CASSLGSGRAAGELFF
>TRBV5-1|few|TRBD1|TRBJ1-1
TGCGCCAGCGGTGCCGGGACAGGGGGCACTGAAGCTTTCTTT
CASGAGTGGTEAFF
>TRBV5-1|-|-|TRBJ2-5
TGCGCCAGCAGCTTAGGGAAATCGGAGACCCAGTACTTC
CASSLGKSETQYF
>TRBV4-3|many|-|TRBJ1-2
TGCGCCAGCAGCCAAAATCGAGGGCCAGGCTATGGCTACACCTTC
CASSQNRGPGYGYTF
>TRBV6-5|-|-|TRBJ2-1
TGTGCCAGCAGTTATAACCCCTGGGCCTCCCGGAGCCACAATGAGCAGTTCTTC
CASSYNPWASRSHNEQFF
>TRBV5-1|few|-|TRBJ2-3
TGCGCCAGCAGCTTGGCGGAGGGACGTGTAGATACGCAGTATTTT
CASSLAEGRVDTQYF
>TRBV12-3/TRBV12-4|few|-|TRBJ1-4
TGTGCCAGCAGTTTAGCGGTCTCATATGAAAAACTGTTTTTT
CASSLAVSYEKLFF
>TRBV20-1|many|-|TRBJ2-1
TGCAGCGCCCCAGGGACCTACAATGAGCAGTTCTTC
CSAPGTYNEQFF
>TRBV10-2|-|-|TRBJ2-1
TGCGCCAGCAGCAGGACATCCCCTAATGAGCAGTTCTTC
CASSRTSPNEQFF
>TRBV7-2|-|TRBD1|TRBJ2-3
TGTGCCAGCAGCGCCTACAGGGGGCGCACAGATACGCAGTATTTT
CASSAYRGRTDTQYF
>TRBV20-1|many|-|TRBJ2-1
TGCAGTGCTCGGACCCCGGGTTTCGCACTCAGTGAGCAGTTCTTC
CSARTPGFALSEQFF
>TRBV20-1|few|-|TRBJ2-3
TGCAGTGCTAGACACCCGGACACGACAGATACGCAGTATTTT
CSARHPDTTDTQYF
>TRBV4-1|-|TRBD2|TRBJ2-1
TGCGCCAGCAGACCCGGGACTAGCGGGGGATACAATGAGCAGTTCTTC
CASRPGTSGGYNEQFF
>TRBV2|many|TRBD1|TRBJ1-3
TGTGCCAGCAGAGAAACAGGGGGAGCGAACACCATATATTTT
CASRETGGANTIYF
>TRBV29-1|few|-|TRBJ1-5
TGCAGCGCACAGGGTGGTGGCAATCAGCCCCAGCATTTT
CSAQGGGNQPQHF
>TRBV6-2/TRBV6-3|-|TRBD1|TRBJ2-7
TGTGCCAGCAGTCCGGGACAGTATCGCGAGCAGTACTTC
CASSPGQYREQYF
>TRBV27|-|TRBD1|TRBJ2-6
TGTGCCAGCAGTTCCCGGGACAGGGTGTATGGGGCCAACGTCCTGACTTTC
CASSSRDRVYGANVLTF
>TRBV5-1|-|-|TRBJ1-3
TGCGCCAGCAGGACAGCCTTGGGAAACACCATATATTTT
CASRTALGNTIYF
>TRBV15|-|TRBD1|TRBJ2-7
TGTGCCACCAGCGCCCCAGACAGGGGGCCCCTCTACGAGCAGTACTTC
CATSAPDRGPLYEQYF
>TRBV20-1|few|TRBD2|TRBJ2-7
TGCAGTGCTAGTGGACTAGCGGGGACAAGCTCCTACGAGCAGTACTTC
CSASGLAGTSSYEQYF
>TRBV6-5|-|TRBD1|TRBJ2-1
TGTGCCAGCAGTTACTCGGACAGGGTCGAGCAGTTCTTC
CASSYSDRVEQFF
>TRBV5-1|few|-|TRBJ2-3
TGCGCCAGCAGCTTGCTTAACGTCGACACAGATACGCAGTATTTT
CASSLLNVDTDTQYF
>TRBV4-3|-|TRBD2|TRBJ2-7
TGCGCCAGCAGCCAATTACTAGCGCCTACCTACGAGCAGTACTTC
CASSQLLAPTYEQYF
>TRBV13|-|TRBD1|TRBJ1-1
TGTGCCAGCAGCCCCCAGGGGGACCTGAACACTGAAGCTTTCTTT
CASSPQGDLNTEAFF
>TRBV6-5|-|TRBD2|TRBJ2-2
TGTGCCAGCAGTTTAACTAGCGGGGGGCGAGCCGGGGAGCTGTTTTTT
CASSLTSGGRAGELFF
>TRBV5-1|many|TRBD1|TRBJ2-7
TGCGCCAGCAGCTTATCCGGACAGGGGTACGAGCAGTACTTC
CASSLSGQGYEQYF
>TRBV20-1|few|-|TRBJ1-1
TGCAGTGCCCAAGCGGGGTTAAACACTGAAGCTTTCTTT
CSAQAGLNTEAFF
>TRBV12-3/TRBV12-4|few|-|TRBJ2-2
TGTGCCAGCACCTACACCTCGGGACACAGGAACACCGGGGAGCTGTTTTTT
CASTYTSGHRNTGELFF
>TRBV29-1|many|TRBD1|TRBJ1-1
TGCAGCTCCCAGAGGGGGACAGAGGAGGCTTTCTTT
CSSQRGTEEAFF
>TRBV5-1|-|TRBD1|TRBJ2-1
TGCGCCAGCAGCTTGCCGTCAGGGGGTAACAATGAGCAGTTCTTC
CASSLPSGGNNEQFF
>TRBV12-3/TRBV12-4|few|-|TRBJ2-7
TGTGCCAGCGCTCCCACGGGCGGGTTCGAGCAGTACTTC
CASAPTGGFEQYF